Listed below are T cell receptor beta chains from one sample, sequenced in a study of Graves' ophthalmopathy and Graves' hyperthyroidism. MiXCR, applied by TCRdb to the multiplex PCR reads, yields one record per CDR3 protein. The sample holds around 590,000 distinct CDR3 sequences, 35% to 40% seen once. The specimen was peripheral blood or thyroid tissue (not recorded which). The receptors come from an adult man with Graves' hyperthyroidism. CDR3s include the opening cysteine and the closing phenylalanine or tryptophan. Each record gives: clone size, J gene, V gene, D gene, CDR3 DNA, CDR3 protein. The D gene is left open where the match is weak. A clone size is listed for some rows: how often the clone was seen (once, few, many), or a class if it is expanded.

>-|TRBJ2-5|TRBV7-9|-
TGTGCCAGCAGCCCCCTCCGGGGGCTCCAAGAGACCCAGTACTTC
CASSPLRGLQETQYF
>few|TRBJ2-7|TRBV7-2|-
TGTGCCAGCAGCCACGGACTATCCGAGCAGTACTTC
CASSHGLSEQYF
>-|TRBJ2-7|TRBV4-1|-
TGCGCCAGCAGCCAAGTGCAGGCCGCCTACGAGCAGTACTTC
CASSQVQAAYEQYF
>once|TRBJ2-1|TRBV2|TRBD2
TGTGCCAGCAGTCCTATAGCGGGGGGGCCTTACAATGAGCAGTTCTTC
CASSPIAGGPYNEQFF
>-|TRBJ1-2|TRBV2|-
TGTGCCAGCAGTGAAAAAACAGGCGGCCGTAATAACTATGGCTACACCTTC
CASSEKTGGRNNYGYTF
>-|TRBJ1-5|TRBV10-2|-
TGTGCCAGCAGTTTATCGGGGGTGGGGAATCAGCCCCAGCATTTT
CASSLSGVGNQPQHF
>few|TRBJ1-6|TRBV30|TRBD1
TGTGCCTGGGCGGGACAGGGTAGATCACCCCTCCACTTT
CAWAGQGRSPLHF
>-|TRBJ1-4|TRBV25-1|TRBD1
TGTGCCAGCAGCGGGACAGGGAAGGGTGAAAAACTGTTTTTT
CASSGTGKGEKLFF
>-|TRBJ2-2|TRBV9|-
TGTGCCAGCAGCGTAGGCCCCTACACCGGGGAGCTGTTTTTT
CASSVGPYTGELFF
>-|TRBJ2-7|TRBV7-2|TRBD2
TGTGCCAGCAGCCAAGATCCGGGGGGCTACGAGCAGTACTTC
CASSQDPGGYEQYF